The 29 T cell receptor beta chains given below trace back to one sample, sequenced in a study of blood T cell repertoires in COVID-19. Repertoires were generated with immunoSEQ multiplex PCR, while TCRdb's copy carries only in-frame clones and drops some. The data contain 200,000 to 250,000 clones, just under 90% of them seen just once; the ten biggest clones take up less than 3.5%. The specimen was peripheral blood. All receptors come from a man between 25 and 39 years old with COVID-19, enrolled during active disease.

The CDR3, as DNA: TGTGCCAGCAGGGAGGGTCCGGCTAATGAAAAACTGTTTTTT. Amino acids: CASREGPANEKLFF. This sequence joins TRBV2 and TRBJ1-4, with no clear D. Germline loops: CDR1 SNHLY, CDR2 FYNNEI. The CDR3 spans 14 residues. Trimming left V 6 bases short and J 3 bases short, with 11 bases between. The full variable domain, its missing parts supplied by reference TRBV2 and TRBJ1-4, is EPEVTQTPSHQVTQMGQEVILRCVPISNHLYFYWYRQILGQKVEFLVSFYNNEISEKSEIFDDQFSVERPDGSNFTLKIRSTKLEDSAMYFCASREGPANEKLFFGSGTQLSVL.

The rearrangement uses TRBV5-6 and TRBJ1-1; D is unresolved. V was clipped by 0 bases and J by 1 base, with 7 bases between them. The germline V gene encodes CDR1 SGHDT and CDR2 YYEEEE. This CDR3 has 14 amino acids. The CDR3 nucleotides are TGTGCCAGCAGCTTGGGACACTGGAACACTGAAGCTTTCTTT. Its translation is CASSLGHWNTEAFF.

The rearrangement uses TRBV15 and TRBJ2-3, with D perhaps matching TRBD2 (5 bases). In germline, CDR1 is LNHNV, CDR2 YYDKDF (reference sequence). This CDR3 has 17 residues. V was pared by 4 bases and J by 0 bases, with 17 bases between. This CDR3 is CATSTPRRATSTDTQYF. The CDR3 DNA is TGTGCCACCAGCACCCCCCGGCGGGCTACTAGCACAGATACGCAGTATTTT. Full variable domain (outside the CDR3, taken from reference TRBV15 and TRBJ2-3): DAMVIQNPRYQVTQFGKPVTLSCSQTLNHNVMYWYQQKSSQAPKLLFHYYDKDFNNEADTPDNFQSRRPNTSFCFLDIRSPGLGDTAMYLCATSTPRRATSTDTQYFGPGTRLTVL.

This rearrangement joins TRBV27 to TRBJ1-1; 7 bases align to TRBD1. The CDR3 is 15 residues long. Germline lookup yields CDR1 MNHEY and CDR2 SMNVEV (reference sequence). With 6 bases clipped from V and 4 bases from J, the junction kept 11 bases outside the gene matches. The CDR3 sequence: CASSRDRARGTEAFF. The CDR3 DNA follows: TGTGCCAGCAGCCGTGACAGGGCGAGGGGCACTGAAGCTTTCTTT.

The chain joins TRBV6-5 to TRBJ1-6; D remains unclear. Trimming shortened V by 0 bases and J by 10 bases, and 10 bases separated the two germline ends. Germline lookup yields CDR1 MNHEY and CDR2 SVGAGI. The CDR3 totals 14 residues. As DNA, the CDR3 is TGTGCCAGCAGTTACTCGGAGGTGCGCTCACCCCTCCACTTT. This codes for CASSYSEVRSPLHF.

This chain joins TRBV3-1 (or the pseudogene TRBV3-2) and TRBJ1-2, with TRBD1 identical over 11 bases. The CDR3 is 14 residues long. Per germline, CDR1 LGHDT and CDR2 YNNKEL (reference sequence). The V and J ends lost 5 bases and 7 bases, in that order; junction bases with no gene match: 6. The CDR3: CASSDGQGAGGYTF. The CDR3 DNA follows: TGTGCCAGCAGCGATGGACAGGGGGCGGGTGGCTACACCTTC.

The rearrangement uses TRBV7-6 and TRBJ1-5, with D unclear. Trimming shortened V by 4 bases and J by 1 base, and 14 bases separated the two germline ends. The CDR3 extends over 16 amino acids. Germline V gives CDR1 SGHVS, CDR2 FNYEAQ. CDR3 DNA sequence: TGTGCCAGCAGCTCCCAACGGGGAGGGAGCAATCAGCCCCAGCATTTT. Residues: CASSSQRGGSNQPQHF.

The chain recombines TRBV5-1 with TRBJ2-2; 10 bases line up with TRBD2. The CDR3 totals 18 residues. J was trimmed by 2 bases and V by 0 bases; bases with no gene match: 7. Per the germline V gene, CDR1 is SGHRS and CDR2 is YFSETQ. CDR3 sequence (DNA): TGCGCCAGCAGCTTGGCTCTAGCGGGAGCCAGTAACACCGGGGAGCTGTTTTTT. Translation: CASSLALAGASNTGELFF. The full variable domain, with the rest looked up from reference TRBV5-1 and TRBJ2-2, is KAGVTQTPRYLIKTRGQQVTLSCSPISGHRSVSWYQQTPGQGLQFLFEYFSETQRNKGNFPGRFSGRQFSNSRSEMNVSTLELGDSALYLCASSLALAGASNTGELFFGEGSRLTVL.

Concerning this clone itself: Additional DNA sequences in this sample encode the identical CDR3. Here the CDR3 DNA reads TGCGCCAGCAGCTTGGGAGACAGTAACACCGGGGAGCTGTTTTTT. Translating it yields CASSLGDSNTGELFF. This chain uses TRBV5-1 with TRBJ2-2; a weak D match, TRBD1 (5 bases). With 0 bases removed from V and 2 bases from J, the gap between germline ends came to 8 bases. There are 15 residues in the CDR3. Germline assignment: CDR1 SGHRS and CDR2 YFSETQ. Together with reference TRBV5-1 and TRBJ2-2, the CDR3 gives the full variable domain: KAGVTQTPRYLIKTRGQQVTLSCSPISGHRSVSWYQQTPGQGLQFLFEYFSETQRNKGNFPGRFSGRQFSNSRSEMNVSTLELGDSALYLCASSLGDSNTGELFFGEGSRLTVL.

Notes on this clone: Compared with germline, one end of the junction differs, possibly owing to a read error. The rearrangement joins TRBV30 to TRBJ1-2, with 7 bases matching TRBD1. The CDR3 has 16 amino acids. CDR1 GTSNPN and CDR2 SVGIG come from the germline V gene (reference sequence). CDR3 amino acids: CAGRKRGLTYNYGYTF. The CDR3 DNA sequence: TGTGCCGGGAGGAAGAGGGGGCTGACTTATAACTATGGCTACACCTTC. Complete variable domain (other parts from reference TRBV30 and TRBJ1-2): SQTIHQWPATLVQPVGSPLSLECTVEGTSNPNLYWYRQAAGRGLQLLFYSVGIGQISSEVPQNLSASRPQDRQFILSSKKLLLSDSGFYLCAGRKRGLTYNYGYTFGSGTRLTVV.

This chain uses TRBV24-1 with TRBJ2-3; 9 bases map to TRBD1. The CDR3 runs 16 residues. CDR1 and CDR2 from the germline V gene are KGHDR and SFDVKD. V trimming: 3 bases; J trimming: 2 bases; junction bases outside the gene matches: 5. This CDR3 is CATSDTGTGITDTQYF. The CDR3 bases are TGTGCCACCAGTGATACGGGGACAGGGATCACAGATACGCAGTATTTT.

The chain couples TRBV6-1 to TRBJ2-7; maybe TRBD1 (5 bases). This CDR3 contains 14 residues. The ends were cut back, 2 bases at V and 6 bases at J, with 14 bases in the middle. Germline CDR1 and CDR2: MNHNS and SASEGT. In DNA, the CDR3 is TGTGCCAGCAGTGAATTGCTCAGGGCTGCCGAGCAGTACTTC. This encodes CASSELLRAAEQYF.

This chain connects TRBV5-1 to TRBJ1-3; D gene uncertain. V lost 1 base to trimming and J lost 0 bases, with 5 bases between them. Germline V gene sequence: CDR1 SGHRS, CDR2 YFSETQ. The CDR3 extends over 14 amino acids. The CDR3 DNA is TGCGCCAGCAGCTTGCCGGGCTCTGGAAACACCATATATTTT. Its translation: CASSLPGSGNTIYF.

The chain links TRBV7-8 to TRBJ1-5; TRBD1 aligns across 10 bases. Trimming removed 3 bases from V and 8 bases from J; junction bases left unmatched: 16. The CDR3 runs 18 residues. Germline V lookup: CDR1 SGHVS, CDR2 FQNEAQ. CDR3 DNA sequence: TGTGCCAGCAGCTTCTTGACAGGGGGCGCTGGAAGGAAGGAGCCCCAGCATTTT. It is translated as CASSFLTGGAGRKEPQHF.

This rearrangement joins TRBV5-6 to TRBJ2-3, with 7 bases that match TRBD2. From germline, CDR1 is SGHDT and CDR2 YYEEEE. This CDR3 is built from 17 residues. Trimming at V came to 4 bases and at J to 4 bases, leaving 15 bases not matched to a gene. CDR3 region: CASSPAGGFSVADTQYF. In DNA, the CDR3 is TGTGCCAGCAGCCCCGCCGGGGGGTTTAGCGTGGCAGATACGCAGTATTTT.

J is TRBJ1-3 and V is TRBV11-2; 12 bases agree with TRBD1. The CDR3 sequence is 17 residues long. Trimming took 4 bases from V and 3 from J; bases not matched to a gene: 7. CDR1 SGHAT and CDR2 FQNNGV come from the germline V gene. CDR3 bases: TGTGCCAGCAGCTCCGGGACAGGGGGCTTGTTTGGAAACACCATATATTTT. Encoded protein: CASSSGTGGLFGNTIYF.

V gene TRBV7-8 combines with J gene TRBJ2-3, with TRBD1 matching 8 bases. CDR1 and CDR2 from the germline V gene are SGHVS and FQNEAQ. Trimming removed 5 bases from V and 2 bases from J; junction bases left unmatched: 6. The CDR3 is 15 residues long. CDR3 sequence reads: CASSLGQVPTDTQYF. In nucleotides, the CDR3 is TGTGCCAGCAGCCTGGGACAGGTACCCACAGATACGCAGTATTTT. The full variable domain, in which reference TRBV7-8 and TRBJ2-3 provide the parts outside the CDR3, is GAGVSQSPRYKVAKRGQDVALRCDPISGHVSLFWYQQALGQGPEFLTYFQNEAQLDKSGLPSDRFFAERPEGSVSTLKIQRTQQEDSAVYLCASSLGQVPTDTQYFGPGTRLTVL.

This chain joins TRBV7-3 and TRBJ1-2; 9 bases are shared with TRBD1. This CDR3 contains 14 residues. V lost 6 bases and J lost 8; bases outside the gene matches: 10. Germline V gives CDR1 SGHTA, CDR2 FQGTGA. In nucleotides, the CDR3 is TGTGCCAGCAGTTCGGGACAGGGCGAAGAGGGCTACACCTTC. Its protein is CASSSGQGEEGYTF. The variable domain in full, with the rest retrieved from reference TRBV7-3 and TRBJ1-2, is GAGVSQTPSNKVTEKGKYVELRCDPISGHTALYWYRQSLGQGPEFLIYFQGTGAADDSGLPNDRFFAVRPEGSVSTLKIQRTERGDSAVYLCASSSGQGEEGYTFGSGTRLTVV.

This clone was found once. The CDR3 spells CASSDPAGGYYNEQFF. The CDR3 bases are TGTGCCAGCAGTGACCCCGCGGGGGGCTACTACAATGAGCAGTTCTTC. The genes are TRBV6-1 and TRBJ2-1, with 8 bases identical to TRBD2. From germline, CDR1 is MNHNS and CDR2 SASEGT. The ends lost 3 bases at V and 3 bases at J; junction bases unmatched: 7. The length of the CDR3 is 16 residues.

The rearrangement uses TRBV5-1 and TRBJ2-1; D is unresolved. CDR1 and CDR2 from the germline V gene are SGHRS and YFSETQ. V lost 0 bases and J 5 bases, leaving 18 bases between the germline ends. There are 17 residues in the CDR3. CDR3 coding DNA: TGCGCCAGCAGCTTGGCCGGTCGCGGTATAATTAACAATGAGCAGTTCTTC. This encodes CASSLAGRGIINNEQFF.

V and J are TRBV7-9 and TRBJ1-2, with D hard to call. CDR1 is SEHNR and CDR2 is FQNEAQ in the germline V gene (reference sequence). Trimming took off 2 bases at V and 2 bases at J, with 12 bases between the two ends. The CDR3 loop spans 15 amino acids. In DNA form, the CDR3 reads TGTGCCAGCAGCTTATCCATCACAGTGAACTATGGCTACACCTTC. Translated: CASSLSITVNYGYTF.

The rearrangement joins TRBV5-1 to TRBJ1-3; D may be TRBD1 (6 bases). Per germline, CDR1 SGHRS and CDR2 YFSETQ. Trimming removed 3 bases from V and 2 bases from J, with 9 bases in between. The CDR3 runs to 14 residues. CDR3 nucleotides: TGCGCCAGCAGCTCGACAGGAACTGGAAACACCATATATTTT. As protein: CASSSTGTGNTIYF.

V gene TRBV5-4 combines with J gene TRBJ2-3, with a tentative D call TRBD1 (6 bases). The CDR3 totals 13 residues. V was trimmed by 5 bases and J by 4 bases, leaving 11 bases between them. The germline V gene encodes CDR1 SGHNT and CDR2 YYREEE (reference sequence). Here the CDR3 DNA reads TGTGCCAGCAGAGGGGGTTCGCCAGATACGCAGTATTTT. It specifies CASRGGSPDTQYF.

The chain links TRBV6-5 to TRBJ2-7; TRBD1 agrees at 9 bases. The CDR3 runs 14 residues. Trimming took 4 bases from V and 6 from J; bases not matched to a gene: 7. Looked up from germline, CDR1 is MNHEY and CDR2 is SVGAGI. Written as DNA, the CDR3 is TGTGCCAGCAGTTCCGGGACAGGGATCGGCGAGCAGTACTTC. It codes for CASSSGTGIGEQYF.

The chain has TRBV19 and TRBJ2-2, with D hard to call. V was pared by 3 bases and J by 0 bases, with 11 bases between. The CDR3 contains 16 residues. Germline V CDR1 and CDR2: LNHDA, SQIVND (reference sequence). CDR3 DNA sequence: TGTGCCAGTAGTATTTTCATTAGCCCGAACACCGGGGAGCTGTTTTTT. This translates into CASSIFISPNTGELFF.

V is TRBV7-3 and J is TRBJ2-1; weak D call: TRBD1 (6 bases). Germline V lookup: CDR1 SGHTA, CDR2 FQGTGA. V was shortened by 1 base and J by 5 bases, with 12 bases between the two germline ends. The CDR3 runs to 15 residues. CDR3 protein: CASSLKGENDNEQFF. CDR3 sequence (DNA): TGTGCCAGCAGCTTAAAGGGGGAGAACGACAATGAGCAGTTCTTC.

The genes are TRBV19 and TRBJ1-2; 7 bases match TRBD1. V shed 5 bases, J shed 9 bases, and the junction held 9 bases outside the gene matches. The germline CDR1 and CDR2 sequences are LNHDA and SQIVND (reference sequence). This CDR3 contains 13 residues. The CDR3 loop reads CASSLQGSISYTF. The CDR3 bases are TGTGCCAGTAGTCTACAGGGGTCGATTAGCTACACCTTC.

The chain couples TRBV6-6 to TRBJ1-2; D gene uncertain. V lost 6 bases, J lost 5 bases, and 16 bases lay in between. CDR3 length: 14 residues. Germline V gene data show CDR1 as MNHNY and CDR2 as SVGAGI (reference sequence). CDR3 DNA: TGTGCCAGCAGGCCAGAACCGACTGAATATGGCTACACCTTC. It encodes CASRPEPTEYGYTF.

This chain uses TRBV29-1 with TRBJ1-1, with a possible D match to TRBD1 (5 bases). The germline CDR1 and CDR2 sequences are SQVTM and ANQGSEA. V was trimmed by 4 bases and J by 5 bases, leaving 17 bases between them. CDR3 length: 14 residues. The CDR3 here is CSVGTDEEGTEAFF. In DNA, the CDR3 is TGCAGCGTTGGAACCGATGAGGAGGGGACTGAAGCTTTCTTT.